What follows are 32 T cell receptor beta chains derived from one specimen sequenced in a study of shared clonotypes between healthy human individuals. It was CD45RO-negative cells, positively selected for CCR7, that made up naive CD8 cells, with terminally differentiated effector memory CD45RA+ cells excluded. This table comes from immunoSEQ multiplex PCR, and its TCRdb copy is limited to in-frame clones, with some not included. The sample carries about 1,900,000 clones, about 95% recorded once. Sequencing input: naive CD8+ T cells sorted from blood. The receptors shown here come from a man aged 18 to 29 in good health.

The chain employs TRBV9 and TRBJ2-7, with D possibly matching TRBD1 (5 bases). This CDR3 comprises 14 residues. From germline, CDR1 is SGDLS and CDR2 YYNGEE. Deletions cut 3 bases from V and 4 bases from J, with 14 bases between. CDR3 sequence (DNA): TGTGCCAGCAGCGGGGGCTCCCGTGTTTACGAGCAGTACTTC. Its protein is CASSGGSRVYEQYF.

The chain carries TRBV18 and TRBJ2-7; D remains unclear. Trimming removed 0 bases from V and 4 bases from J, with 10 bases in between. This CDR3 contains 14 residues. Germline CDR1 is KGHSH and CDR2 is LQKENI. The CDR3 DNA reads TGTGCCAGCTCACCACCGCGGCTCGCTTACGAGCAGTACTTC. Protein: CASSPPRLAYEQYF.

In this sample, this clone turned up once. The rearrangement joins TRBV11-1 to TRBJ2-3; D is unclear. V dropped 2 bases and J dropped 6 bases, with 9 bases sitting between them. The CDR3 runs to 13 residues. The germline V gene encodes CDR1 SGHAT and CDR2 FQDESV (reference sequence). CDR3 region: CASSLLESDTQYF. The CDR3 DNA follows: TGTGCCAGCAGCTTACTAGAGTCTGATACGCAGTATTTT.

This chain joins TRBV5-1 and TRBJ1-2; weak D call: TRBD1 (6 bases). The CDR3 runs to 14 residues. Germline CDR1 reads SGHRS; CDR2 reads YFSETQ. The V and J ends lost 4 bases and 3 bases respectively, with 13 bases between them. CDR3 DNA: TGCGCCAGCAGCGACCTACAGGGCGACTATGGCTACACCTTC. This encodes CASSDLQGDYGYTF. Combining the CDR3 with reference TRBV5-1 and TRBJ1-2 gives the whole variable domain KAGVTQTPRYLIKTRGQQVTLSCSPISGHRSVSWYQQTPGQGLQFLFEYFSETQRNKGNFPGRFSGRQFSNSRSEMNVSTLELGDSALYLCASSDLQGDYGYTFGSGTRLTVV.

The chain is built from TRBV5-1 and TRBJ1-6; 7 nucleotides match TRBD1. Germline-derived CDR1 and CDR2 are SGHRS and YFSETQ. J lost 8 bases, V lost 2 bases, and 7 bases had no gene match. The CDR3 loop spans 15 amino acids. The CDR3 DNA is TGCGCCAGCAGCTTTGAAGGGGGCGCGGATTCACCCCTCCACTTT. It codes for CASSFEGGADSPLHF.

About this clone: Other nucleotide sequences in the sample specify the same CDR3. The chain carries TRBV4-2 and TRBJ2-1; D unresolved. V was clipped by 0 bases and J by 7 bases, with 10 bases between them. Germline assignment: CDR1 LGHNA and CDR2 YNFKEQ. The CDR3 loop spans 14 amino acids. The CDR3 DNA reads TGTGCCAGCAGCCAAGAAGGGCTAGGTAATGAGCAGTTCTTC. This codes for CASSQEGLGNEQFF.

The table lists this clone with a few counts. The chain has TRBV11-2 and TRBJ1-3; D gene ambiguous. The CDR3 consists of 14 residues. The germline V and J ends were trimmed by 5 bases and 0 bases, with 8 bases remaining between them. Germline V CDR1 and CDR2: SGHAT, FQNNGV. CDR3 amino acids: CASSGSNSGNTIYF. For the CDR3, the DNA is TGTGCCAGCAGCGGGTCGAACTCTGGAAACACCATATATTTT.

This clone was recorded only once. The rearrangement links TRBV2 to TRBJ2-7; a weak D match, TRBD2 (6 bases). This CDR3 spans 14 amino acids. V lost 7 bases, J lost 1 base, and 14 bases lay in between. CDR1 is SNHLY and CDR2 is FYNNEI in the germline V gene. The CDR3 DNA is TGTGCCAGCACCCCTCAGGCGGGGTCCTACGAGCAGTACTTC. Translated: CASTPQAGSYEQYF.

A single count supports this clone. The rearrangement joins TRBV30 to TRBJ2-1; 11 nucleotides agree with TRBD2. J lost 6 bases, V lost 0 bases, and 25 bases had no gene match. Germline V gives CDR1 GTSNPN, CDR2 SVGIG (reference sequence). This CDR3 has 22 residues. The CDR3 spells CAWSVQHKKGRVAGGPGNEQFF. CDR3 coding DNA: TGTGCCTGGAGTGTACAGCACAAAAAGGGGCGAGTAGCGGGAGGGCCTGGCAATGAGCAGTTCTTC.

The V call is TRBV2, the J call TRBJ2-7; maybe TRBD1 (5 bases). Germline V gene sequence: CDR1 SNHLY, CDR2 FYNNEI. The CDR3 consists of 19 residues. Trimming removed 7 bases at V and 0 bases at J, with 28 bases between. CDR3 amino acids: CASTPGMGRTPEDSYEQYF. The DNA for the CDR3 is TGTGCCAGCACCCCAGGGATGGGCCGTACCCCCGAGGACTCCTACGAGCAGTACTTC.

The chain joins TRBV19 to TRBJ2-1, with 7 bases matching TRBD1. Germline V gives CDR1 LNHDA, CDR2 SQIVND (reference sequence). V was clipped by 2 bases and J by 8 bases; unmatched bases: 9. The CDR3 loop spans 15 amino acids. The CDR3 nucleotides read TGTGCCAGTAGTATAAATAACAGGGGAACGGATGAGCAGTTCTTC. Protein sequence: CASSINNRGTDEQFF.

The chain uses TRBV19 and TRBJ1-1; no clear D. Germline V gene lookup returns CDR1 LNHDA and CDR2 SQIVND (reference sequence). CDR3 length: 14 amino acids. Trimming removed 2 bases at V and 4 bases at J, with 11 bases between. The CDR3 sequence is CASSIRPPGTEAFF. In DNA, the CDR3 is TGTGCCAGTAGTATACGTCCGCCCGGCACTGAAGCTTTCTTT.

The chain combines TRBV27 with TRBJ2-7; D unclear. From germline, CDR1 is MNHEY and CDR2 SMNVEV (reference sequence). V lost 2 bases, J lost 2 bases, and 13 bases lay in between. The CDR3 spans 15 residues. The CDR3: CASSLVGGMTYEQYF. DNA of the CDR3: TGTGCCAGCAGTTTAGTCGGCGGCATGACCTACGAGCAGTACTTC.

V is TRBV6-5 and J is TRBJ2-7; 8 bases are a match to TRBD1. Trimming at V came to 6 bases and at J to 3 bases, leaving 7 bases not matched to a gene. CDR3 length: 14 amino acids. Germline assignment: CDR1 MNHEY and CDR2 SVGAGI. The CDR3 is CASRQDRGNYEQYF. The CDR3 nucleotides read TGTGCCAGCAGACAAGACAGGGGCAACTACGAGCAGTACTTC.

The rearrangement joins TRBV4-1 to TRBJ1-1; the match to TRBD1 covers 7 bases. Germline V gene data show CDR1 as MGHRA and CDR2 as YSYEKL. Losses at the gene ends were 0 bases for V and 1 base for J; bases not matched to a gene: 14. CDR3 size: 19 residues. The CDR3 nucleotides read TGCGCCAGCAGCCAAGATCTGGGAGTAAGCGGGACAGCGAACACTGAAGCTTTCTTT. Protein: CASSQDLGVSGTANTEAFF.

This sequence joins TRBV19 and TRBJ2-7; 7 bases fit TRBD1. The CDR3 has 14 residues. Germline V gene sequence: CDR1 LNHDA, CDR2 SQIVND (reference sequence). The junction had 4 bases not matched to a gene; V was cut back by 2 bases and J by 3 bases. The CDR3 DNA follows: TGTGCCAGTAGTATACACCAGGGGGACTACGAGCAGTACTTC. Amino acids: CASSIHQGDYEQYF.

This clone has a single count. In DNA form, the CDR3 reads TGTGCCAGCAGCAATCGAATAGCGAGACACGAGCAGTACTTC. This gives the protein CASSNRIARHEQYF. The chain carries TRBV21-1 and TRBJ2-7; the DNA was not compared with TRBD2, the D call given in the table. TRBV21-1 is a known pseudogene. This CDR3 is 14 amino acids long.

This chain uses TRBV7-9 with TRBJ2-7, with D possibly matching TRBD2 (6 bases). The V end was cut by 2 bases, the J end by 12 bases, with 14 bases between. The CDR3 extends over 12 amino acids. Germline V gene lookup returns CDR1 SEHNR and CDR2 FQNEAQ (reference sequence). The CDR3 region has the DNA TGTGCCAGCAGCTTATCGATCGGACTAACGTACTTC. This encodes CASSLSIGLTYF. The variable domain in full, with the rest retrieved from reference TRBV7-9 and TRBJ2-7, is DTGVSQNPRHKITKRGQNVTFRCDPISEHNRLYWYRQTLGQGPEFLTYFQNEAQLEKSRLLSDRFSAERPKGSFSTLEIQRTEQGDSAMYLCASSLSIGLTYFGPGTRLTVT.

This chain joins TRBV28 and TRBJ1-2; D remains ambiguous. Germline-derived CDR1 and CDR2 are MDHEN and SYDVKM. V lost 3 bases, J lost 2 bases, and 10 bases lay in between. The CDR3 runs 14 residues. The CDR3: CASSLSFSNYGYTF. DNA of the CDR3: TGTGCCAGCAGTTTGAGCTTTTCCAACTATGGCTACACCTTC.

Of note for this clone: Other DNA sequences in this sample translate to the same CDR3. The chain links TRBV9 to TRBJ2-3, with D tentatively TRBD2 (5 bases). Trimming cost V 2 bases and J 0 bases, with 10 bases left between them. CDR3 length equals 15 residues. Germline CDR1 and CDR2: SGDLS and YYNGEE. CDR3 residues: CASSVAGASTDTQYF. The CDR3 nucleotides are TGTGCCAGCAGCGTTGCGGGTGCTAGCACAGATACGCAGTATTTT.

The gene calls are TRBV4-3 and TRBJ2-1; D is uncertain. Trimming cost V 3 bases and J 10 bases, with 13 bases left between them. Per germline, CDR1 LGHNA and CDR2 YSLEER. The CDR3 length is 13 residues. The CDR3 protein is CASSQDDLGEQFF. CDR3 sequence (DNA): TGCGCCAGCAGCCAGGACGATCTAGGGGAGCAGTTCTTC.

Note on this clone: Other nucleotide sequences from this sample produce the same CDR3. The CDR3 DNA reads as TGTGCCTGGAGTGGAGGGCTAGAAGCTTTCTTT. This encodes CAWSGGLEAFF. J is TRBJ1-1 and V is TRBV30, with D hard to call. Trimming shortened V by 1 base and J by 8 bases, and 8 bases separated the two germline ends. This CDR3 is built from 11 residues. Germline V gene data show CDR1 as GTSNPN and CDR2 as SVGIG (reference sequence).

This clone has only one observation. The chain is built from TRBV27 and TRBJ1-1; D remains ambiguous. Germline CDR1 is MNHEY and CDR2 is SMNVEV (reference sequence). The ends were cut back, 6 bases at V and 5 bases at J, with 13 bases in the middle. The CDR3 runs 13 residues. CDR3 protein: CASRLARRTEAFF. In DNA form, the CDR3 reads TGTGCCAGCAGGTTAGCAAGGCGGACTGAAGCTTTCTTT.

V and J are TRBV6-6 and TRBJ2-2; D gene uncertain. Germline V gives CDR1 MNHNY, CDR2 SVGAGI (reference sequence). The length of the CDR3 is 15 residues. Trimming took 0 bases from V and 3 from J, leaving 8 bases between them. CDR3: CASSYSRIDTGELFF. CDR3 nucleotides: TGTGCCAGCAGTTACTCGAGGATCGACACCGGGGAGCTGTTTTTT.

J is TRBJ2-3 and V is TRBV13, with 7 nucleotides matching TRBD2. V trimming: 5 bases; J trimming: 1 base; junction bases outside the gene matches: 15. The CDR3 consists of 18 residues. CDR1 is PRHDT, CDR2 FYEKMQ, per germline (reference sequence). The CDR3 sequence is CASSPAGLAGVGTDTQYF. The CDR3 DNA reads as TGTGCCAGCAGCCCCGCAGGGTTGGCGGGAGTGGGCACAGATACGCAGTATTTT.

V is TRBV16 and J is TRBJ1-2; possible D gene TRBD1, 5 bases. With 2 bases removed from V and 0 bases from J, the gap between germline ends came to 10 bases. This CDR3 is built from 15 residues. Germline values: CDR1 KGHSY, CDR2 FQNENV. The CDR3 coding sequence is TGTGCCAGCAGCCAAGGGGACGACCCTAACTATGGCTACACCTTC. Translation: CASSQGDDPNYGYTF.

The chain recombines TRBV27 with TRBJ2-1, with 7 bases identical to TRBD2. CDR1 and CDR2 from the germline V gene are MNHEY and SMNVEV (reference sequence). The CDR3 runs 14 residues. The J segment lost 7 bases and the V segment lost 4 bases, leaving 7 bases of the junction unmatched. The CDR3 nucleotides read TGTGCCAGCAGTTACGGACTAGAAGTGAATGAGCAGTTCTTC. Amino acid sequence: CASSYGLEVNEQFF.

The CDR3 DNA follows: TGTGCCAGCAGCCCACGAGGGGACACTGAAGCTTTCTTT. This encodes CASSPRGDTEAFF. The chain employs TRBV6-5 and TRBJ1-1; TRBD1 is a possible D gene (5 bases). V gave up 6 bases and J gave up 3 bases, with 11 bases separating them. This CDR3 has 13 residues. Germline V gene data show CDR1 as MNHEY and CDR2 as SVGAGI.

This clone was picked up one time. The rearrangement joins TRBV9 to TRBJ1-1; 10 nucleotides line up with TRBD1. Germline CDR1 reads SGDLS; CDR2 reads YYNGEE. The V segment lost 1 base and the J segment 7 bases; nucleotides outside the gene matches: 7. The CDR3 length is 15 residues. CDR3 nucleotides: TGTGCCAGCAGCGTATACGTGACAGGGGGCTATGAAGCTTTCTTT. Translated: CASSVYVTGGYEAFF. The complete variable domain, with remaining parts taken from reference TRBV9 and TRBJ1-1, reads DSGVTQTPKHLITATGQRVTLRCSPRSGDLSVYWYQQSLDQGLQFLIQYYNGEERAKGNILERFSAQQFPDLHSELNLSSLELGDSALYFCASSVYVTGGYEAFFGQGTRLTVV.

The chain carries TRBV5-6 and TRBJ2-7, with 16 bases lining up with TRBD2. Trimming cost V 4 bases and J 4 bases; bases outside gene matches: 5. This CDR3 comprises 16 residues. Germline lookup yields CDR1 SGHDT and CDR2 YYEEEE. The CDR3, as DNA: TGTGCCAGCAGCCGAATGGGACTAGCGGGGGGGTACGAGCAGTACTTC. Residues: CASSRMGLAGGYEQYF.

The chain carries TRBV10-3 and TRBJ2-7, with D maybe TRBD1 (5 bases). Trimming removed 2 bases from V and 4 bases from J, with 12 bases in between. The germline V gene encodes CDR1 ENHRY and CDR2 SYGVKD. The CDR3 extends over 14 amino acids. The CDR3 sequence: CAISEDRLGYEQYF. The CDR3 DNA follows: TGTGCCATCAGTGAGGACAGACTGGGTTACGAGCAGTACTTC.

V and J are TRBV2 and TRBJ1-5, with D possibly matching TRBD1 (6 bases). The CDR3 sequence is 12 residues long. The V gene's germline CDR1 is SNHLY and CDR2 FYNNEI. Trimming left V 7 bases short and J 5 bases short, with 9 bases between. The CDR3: CASNRADQPQHF. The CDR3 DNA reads TGTGCCAGCAACAGGGCCGATCAGCCCCAGCATTTT.